This T cell receptor beta chain emerged from a study of blood T cell repertoires in COVID-19. Only in-frame clones appear in the TCRdb table, and some are missing; sequencing was by immunoSEQ multiplex PCR. The sample consists of under 200,000 clones, 85% to 90% of them appearing once. Looked up from germline, CDR1 is SGHRS and CDR2 is YFSETQ. V gave up 3 bases and J gave up 0 bases; unmatched junction bases: 5. The CDR3 is 16 residues long. This clone was detected a few times. Material for sequencing was peripheral blood. The clonotype originates from a man younger than 35 with active or convalescent COVID-19. The rearrangement uses TRBV5-1 and TRBJ2-3, with 9 positions matching TRBD1. CDR3 loop: CASSWGTGTSTDTQYF. CDR3 sequence (DNA): TGCGCCAGCAGCTGGGGGACAGGGACTAGCACAGATACGCAGTATTTT.